Listed below are T cell receptor beta chains from one sample, sequenced in a study of brain T cells in children with intractable seizures. Some clones are missing from TCRdb's copy, which holds only in-frame ones; the method was immunoSEQ multiplex PCR. The sample includes about 41,000 clones, approximately 90% of them seen just once. The specimen was peripheral blood, collected at surgery. Receptor source: a girl between 2 and 10 years old with tuberous sclerosis and intractable seizures. Each CDR3 is given with its conserved first and last residue. A D gene is named only where the DNA matches it firmly. Rows give clone size only sometimes, using once, few, many, or a class for an expanded clone.

clone_size	v_call	j_call	d_call	cdr3_aa	cdr3_nt
NA	TRBV5-1	TRBJ1-2	NA	CASSLDNYGYTF	TGCGCCAGCAGCCTTGATAACTATGGCTACACCTTC
NA	TRBV9	TRBJ1-2	NA	CASSVLTTGGYTF	TGTGCCAGCAGCGTACTAACTACTGGGGGCTACACCTTC
NA	TRBV29-1	TRBJ2-2	NA	CSVVVVRAGANTGELFF	TGCAGCGTTGTGGTGGTGAGGGCGGGCGCGAACACCGGGGAGCTGTTTTTT
NA	TRBV6-5	TRBJ2-3	TRBD2	CASSSGLAGTDTQYF	TGTGCCAGCAGTTCTGGACTAGCGGGCACAGATACGCAGTATTTT
few	TRBV7-9	TRBJ1-5	NA	CASSYRQDNQPQHF	TGTGCCAGCAGCTATCGACAGGACAATCAGCCCCAGCATTTT
NA	TRBV4-1	TRBJ1-2	NA	CASSQVRAKGNGYTF	TGCGCCAGCAGCCAAGTAAGGGCCAAAGGGAATGGCTACACCTTC
NA	TRBV14	TRBJ1-2	TRBD1	CASRAPEGAGGYTF	TGTGCCAGCAGGGCCCCGGAGGGGGCTGGTGGCTACACCTTC
NA	TRBV4-2	TRBJ2-7	NA	CASSQEDRKFYEQYF	TGTGCCAGCAGCCAAGAAGACAGAAAATTCTACGAGCAGTACTTC
NA	TRBV3-1/TRBV3-2	TRBJ2-5	TRBD2	CASSKRGSGGAFQTQYF	TGTGCCAGCTCTAAACGGGGTAGCGGGGGGGCCTTCCAGACCCAGTACTTC
NA	TRBV19	TRBJ1-1	NA	CASSADSGTEAFF	TGTGCCAGTAGTGCGGACAGCGGGACTGAAGCTTTCTTT